There are many counts of the clone carrying this T cell receptor beta chain. What it binds is not known. These data are taken from a study of breast tumors, draining lymph nodes, adjacent tissues. Study-wide results and limits: Compared with lymph nodes, tumors were less diverse; compared with nontumor tissue, more.

CDR1 SGHTA and CDR2 FQGNSA come from the germline V gene. This CDR3 has 15 amino acids. The V end lost 5 bases, the J end lost 2 bases, and 13 bases lay between the germline ends. Breast cancer patients provided tissue from their axillary draining lymph nodes. TCRdb reprocessed the multiplex PCR reads with MiXCR, giving one entry per CDR3 protein. This table holds fewer than 250,000 distinct CDR3 sequences, about 30% found once. The receptor was isolated from a female donor with breast cancer. Some clones in this sample may be carry-over from other donors' samples. The chain combines TRBV7-2 with TRBJ2-1; D uncertain. Sequencing was done on a sample of axillary lymph node tissue. This CDR3 is CASSTSTKPYNEQFF. CDR3 nucleotides: TGTGCCAGCAGCACCTCGACCAAGCCCTACAATGAGCAGTTCTTC.